This T cell receptor beta chain was recorded in a study of T cell responses to AZD1222 COVID-19 vaccine. Study context: Analyses pooled second doses at about 4 or about 12 weeks.

Comment on this clone: The antigen remains undetermined.

Clones were sequenced by immunoSEQ multiplex PCR, and TCRdb holds only the in-frame ones, with some missing. The profile shows 120,000 to 150,000 clones, roughly 88% of them singletons. Study-level findings and limits: Repertoire collection took place solely once the T cell response had peaked. Distributed over spike, vaccine-associated CD4 TCRs predominated at 160-218 and 743-854. Just 5 to 7 AZD1222 recipients tested seropositive at baseline.

Per germline, CDR1 SGHNT and CDR2 YYREEE (reference sequence). Between the trimmed V and J ends, which lost 0 bases and 9 bases, there was a span of 19 bases. The CDR3 spans 17 residues. The material sequenced was peripheral blood, taken on day 0 of AZD1222 vaccination. The chain employs TRBV5-4 and TRBJ1-6, with a weak D call TRBD1 (5 bases). This TCR derives from an adult in good health. CDR3 in amino acids: CASSLETRGAPGSPLHF. The CDR3 DNA follows: TGTGCCAGCAGCTTGGAAACTCGAGGGGCGCCCGGTTCACCCCTCCACTTT.